The rows below give T cell receptor beta chains drawn from one sample of a study of shared T cell receptors in the human thymus. Clones were read by immunoSEQ multiplex PCR, and TCRdb kept only the in-frame ones, dropping some. The sample contains 600,000 to 900,000 clones, roughly 88% of which appear only once. The same specimen was also included in a second study, on human thymus T cells.

The sequenced sample consisted of thymocytes. Receptors originate from a girl less than two years old with a congenital heart defect. Each CDR3 is given with its conserved first and last residue. Fields, in order: V gene, clone size, J gene, D gene, CDR3 protein, CDR3 DNA. D genes are given only for firm matches. Only some rows state a clone size, as once, few, many or a class for expanded clones.

v_call: TRBV7-2; clone_size: -; j_call: TRBJ2-7; d_call: -; cdr3_aa: CASSLPLPGALYEQYF; cdr3_nt: TGTGCCAGCAGCCTGCCCCTGCCAGGGGCCCTCTACGAGCAGTACTTC
v_call: TRBV14; clone_size: -; j_call: TRBJ1-6; d_call: TRBD1; cdr3_aa: CASSQGRTGDNSPLHF; cdr3_nt: TGTGCCAGCAGCCAAGGACGGACAGGGGATAATTCCCCCCTCCACTTT
v_call: TRBV18; clone_size: -; j_call: TRBJ1-1; d_call: TRBD1; cdr3_aa: CASSLRQGSGITEAFF; cdr3_nt: TGTGCCAGCTCTCTTCGACAGGGGAGCGGAATCACTGAAGCTTTCTTT
v_call: TRBV19; clone_size: -; j_call: TRBJ2-2; d_call: -; cdr3_aa: CASSIVGPAGRDTGELFF; cdr3_nt: TGTGCCAGTAGTATAGTGGGTCCGGCGGGGCGAGACACCGGGGAGCTGTTTTTT
v_call: TRBV29-1; clone_size: -; j_call: TRBJ1-4; d_call: -; cdr3_aa: CSVAGDNEKLFF; cdr3_nt: TGCAGCGTCGCCGGGGATAATGAAAAACTGTTTTTT
v_call: TRBV9; clone_size: -; j_call: TRBJ2-1; d_call: -; cdr3_aa: CASSVADRDFIYEQFF; cdr3_nt: TGTGCCAGCAGCGTAGCGGACCGGGACTTTATCTATGAGCAGTTCTTC
v_call: TRBV27; clone_size: -; j_call: TRBJ2-7; d_call: -; cdr3_aa: CASSLSEGFRYEQYF; cdr3_nt: TGTGCCAGCAGTTTATCGGAGGGATTTAGGTACGAGCAGTACTTC
v_call: TRBV5-1; clone_size: -; j_call: TRBJ2-3; d_call: TRBD2; cdr3_aa: CASSPPGGPTDTQYF; cdr3_nt: TGCGCCAGCAGCCCTCCGGGGGGACCCACAGATACGCAGTATTTT
v_call: TRBV6-1; clone_size: -; j_call: TRBJ2-7; d_call: -; cdr3_aa: CASRAGRYEQYF; cdr3_nt: TGTGCCAGCAGGGCAGGGCGATACGAGCAGTACTTC
v_call: TRBV7-2; clone_size: -; j_call: TRBJ2-2; d_call: -; cdr3_aa: CASTKRGGPTGELFF; cdr3_nt: TGTGCCAGCACCAAAAGGGGGGGCCCTACCGGGGAGCTGTTTTTT
v_call: TRBV9; clone_size: -; j_call: TRBJ2-1; d_call: -; cdr3_aa: CASSVERGSYNEQFF; cdr3_nt: TGTGCCAGCAGCGTGGAGCGAGGCTCCTACAATGAGCAGTTCTTC
v_call: TRBV6-5; clone_size: few; j_call: TRBJ2-5; d_call: TRBD1; cdr3_aa: CASNPTGVVVGTQYF; cdr3_nt: TGTGCCAGCAACCCGACAGGGGTGGTGGTCGGGACCCAGTACTTC
v_call: TRBV5-1; clone_size: once; j_call: TRBJ1-5; d_call: TRBD1; cdr3_aa: CASSLAPSRGPWQPQHF; cdr3_nt: TGCGCCAGCAGCTTGGCCCCCTCCAGGGGGCCGTGGCAGCCCCAGCATTTT
v_call: TRBV19; clone_size: -; j_call: TRBJ1-2; d_call: -; cdr3_aa: CASTNRGVRGGYTF; cdr3_nt: TGTGCCAGTACCAATCGCGGAGTCAGGGGTGGCTACACCTTC
v_call: TRBV7-6; clone_size: -; j_call: TRBJ1-4; d_call: -; cdr3_aa: CASSLVANEKLFF; cdr3_nt: TGTGCCAGCAGCTTAGTAGCTAATGAAAAACTGTTTTTT
v_call: TRBV20-1; clone_size: -; j_call: TRBJ1-1; d_call: -; cdr3_aa: CSAPEAFF; cdr3_nt: TGCAGTGCTCCAGAAGCTTTCTTT
v_call: TRBV6-6; clone_size: -; j_call: TRBJ1-1; d_call: -; cdr3_aa: CASGATWTEAFF; cdr3_nt: TGTGCCAGCGGGGCTACTTGGACTGAAGCTTTCTTT
v_call: TRBV5-1; clone_size: -; j_call: TRBJ1-1; d_call: -; cdr3_aa: CASSKTGNTEAFF; cdr3_nt: TGCGCCAGCAGCAAGACAGGGAACACTGAAGCTTTCTTT
v_call: TRBV9; clone_size: -; j_call: TRBJ1-2; d_call: -; cdr3_aa: CASSVTGVRYGYTF; cdr3_nt: TGTGCCAGCAGCGTAACTGGCGTGCGGTATGGCTACACCTTC
v_call: TRBV14; clone_size: -; j_call: TRBJ2-1; d_call: -; cdr3_aa: CASSQLRRLPDYNEQFF; cdr3_nt: TGTGCCAGCAGCCAATTAAGGCGGCTACCCGACTACAATGAGCAGTTCTTC
v_call: TRBV6-1; clone_size: once; j_call: TRBJ1-2; d_call: TRBD1; cdr3_aa: CASRGQGVTGYTF; cdr3_nt: TGTGCCAGCAGGGGACAGGGGGTTACTGGCTACACCTTC
v_call: TRBV27; clone_size: -; j_call: TRBJ2-7; d_call: TRBD2; cdr3_aa: CASRPGGLAGRYEQYF; cdr3_nt: TGTGCCAGCAGGCCTGGGGGACTAGCGGGGCGGTACGAGCAGTACTTC
v_call: TRBV5-1; clone_size: -; j_call: TRBJ2-2; d_call: TRBD2; cdr3_aa: CASSRPGEGLNTGELFF; cdr3_nt: TGCGCCAGCAGCCGACCGGGGGAGGGGCTTAACACCGGGGAGCTGTTTTTT
v_call: TRBV30; clone_size: -; j_call: TRBJ2-1; d_call: TRBD2; cdr3_aa: CAWSASGEIPQFF; cdr3_nt: TGTGCCTGGAGTGCTAGCGGGGAAATTCCTCAGTTCTTC
v_call: TRBV2; clone_size: -; j_call: TRBJ2-1; d_call: TRBD2; cdr3_aa: CATTSGGANEQFF; cdr3_nt: TGTGCCACGACTAGCGGGGGGGCGAATGAGCAGTTCTTC
v_call: TRBV5-6; clone_size: -; j_call: TRBJ2-7; d_call: TRBD2; cdr3_aa: CASSLGLAGNSYEQYF; cdr3_nt: TGTGCCAGCAGCTTGGGACTAGCGGGTAACTCCTACGAGCAGTACTTC
v_call: TRBV5-8; clone_size: -; j_call: TRBJ2-7; d_call: TRBD1; cdr3_aa: CASSLTAGDRDHEQYF; cdr3_nt: TGTGCCAGCAGCTTGACAGCAGGGGACAGGGACCACGAGCAGTACTTC
v_call: TRBV5-8; clone_size: -; j_call: TRBJ1-2; d_call: -; cdr3_aa: CASSHRRAGESGYTF; cdr3_nt: TGTGCCAGCAGCCACCGGCGGGCTGGGGAAAGTGGCTACACCTTC
v_call: TRBV28; clone_size: -; j_call: TRBJ1-1; d_call: TRBD1; cdr3_aa: CASEGQGGTEAFF; cdr3_nt: TGTGCCAGCGAGGGACAGGGGGGCACTGAAGCTTTCTTT
v_call: TRBV19; clone_size: -; j_call: TRBJ2-1; d_call: -; cdr3_aa: CASTSGGEQFF; cdr3_nt: TGTGCCAGTACCTCAGGGGGGGAGCAGTTCTTC
v_call: TRBV10-1; clone_size: -; j_call: TRBJ2-7; d_call: TRBD2; cdr3_aa: CASSESASGGITYEQYF; cdr3_nt: TGCGCCAGCAGTGAGTCGGCTAGCGGGGGGATTACCTACGAGCAGTACTTC
v_call: TRBV25-1; clone_size: -; j_call: TRBJ1-6; d_call: -; cdr3_aa: CASSGPGVNSPLHF; cdr3_nt: TGTGCCAGCAGTGGGCCAGGGGTGAATTCACCCCTCCACTTT
v_call: TRBV15; clone_size: -; j_call: TRBJ2-1; d_call: TRBD1; cdr3_aa: CATSKDRDNEQFF; cdr3_nt: TGTGCCACCAGCAAGGACAGGGACAATGAGCAGTTCTTC
v_call: TRBV6-1; clone_size: -; j_call: TRBJ1-4; d_call: TRBD1; cdr3_aa: CASSEGETGTVHNEKLFF; cdr3_nt: TGTGCCAGCAGTGAAGGAGAAACCGGGACAGTTCATAATGAAAAACTGTTTTTT
v_call: TRBV27; clone_size: -; j_call: TRBJ1-1; d_call: -; cdr3_aa: CASSSQNSRSVGPTEAFF; cdr3_nt: TGTGCCAGCAGTTCCCAAAATTCACGGTCGGTTGGGCCCACTGAAGCTTTCTTT
v_call: TRBV5-4; clone_size: -; j_call: TRBJ1-5; d_call: TRBD1; cdr3_aa: CASSPATGFVSNQPQHF; cdr3_nt: TGTGCCAGCAGCCCCGCGACAGGGTTCGTAAGCAATCAGCCCCAGCATTTT
v_call: TRBV19; clone_size: few; j_call: TRBJ1-1; d_call: -; cdr3_aa: CASKCEFTVETEAFF; cdr3_nt: TGTGCCAGTAAATGTGAATTTACCGTAGAGACTGAAGCTTTCTTT
v_call: TRBV5-4; clone_size: few; j_call: TRBJ1-2; d_call: -; cdr3_aa: CASSLEVGGYGYTF; cdr3_nt: TGTGCCAGCAGCTTGGAAGTTGGCGGCTATGGCTACACCTTC
v_call: TRBV28; clone_size: -; j_call: TRBJ1-5; d_call: -; cdr3_aa: CASTHERAHQPQHF; cdr3_nt: TGTGCCAGCACCCATGAGAGGGCTCATCAGCCCCAGCATTTT
v_call: TRBV1; clone_size: once; j_call: TRBJ1-1; d_call: -; cdr3_aa: CTSTRDTEAFF; cdr3_nt: TGCACCAGCACGAGGGACACTGAAGCTTTCTTT
v_call: TRBV7-8; clone_size: once; j_call: TRBJ1-1; d_call: -; cdr3_aa: CASSRTVMNTEAFF; cdr3_nt: TGTGCCAGCTCACGGACAGTCATGAACACTGAAGCTTTCTTT
v_call: TRBV11-2; clone_size: -; j_call: TRBJ2-5; d_call: -; cdr3_aa: CGSSLPFETQYF; cdr3_nt: TGTGGGTCAAGCTTACCGTTCGAGACCCAGTACTTC
v_call: TRBV6-1; clone_size: -; j_call: TRBJ1-3; d_call: -; cdr3_aa: CASSEYRCQVLSSGNTIYF; cdr3_nt: TGTGCCAGCAGTGAATATAGATGTCAGGTCTTGAGCTCTGGAAACACCATATATTTT